The text below deals with one T cell receptor beta chain. The antigen is unknown. This specimen belongs to a study of shared clonotypes between healthy human individuals. Study conclusions and caveats: Relative to memory subsets, naive subsets generally showed larger estimated richness.

The DNA input per sorted-subset replicate PCR was 200 ng, corresponding to some 30,000 T cell genomes. Per the original data handling: Without quality scores, immunoSEQ junctional reads could not be filtered like full-length reads. Profiled with immunoSEQ multiplex PCR; TCRdb holds only in-frame clones, not every one. The DNA was the basis for D and trimming; V, J and clone size are from that table. The sample consists of roughly 2.6 million clones, 85% to 95% of them appearing once. V was trimmed by 5 bases and J by 3 bases, leaving 19 bases between them. This CDR3 has 16 amino acids. Germline lookup yields CDR1 SEHNR and CDR2 FQNEAQ (reference sequence). The study separated CD4+ cells into CD45RA+ naive and CD45RA-negative memory subsets.

The sequence was obtained from a man aged 18-30 years in good health. The sample consisted of naive CD4+ T cells sorted from blood. Subset indicated: CD45RA+ positively selected. The chain is built from TRBV7-9 and TRBJ2-5; D might be TRBD2 (6 bases). CDR3 coding DNA: TGTGCCAGCAGCCTGGGACTGGCCAAGTTCGAAGAGACCCAGTACTTC. Encoded protein: CASSLGLAKFEETQYF.